Each of the 14 T cell receptor beta chains below was sequenced from the same sample in a study of CD8 T cells in ankylosing spondylitis. TCRdb re-called the 5' RACE reads through MiXCR, storing one row per CDR3 protein. Among 250,000 to 300,000 distinct CDR3 sequences listed, around 20% were seen once. Sequencing used blood, either unsorted or a sorted T cell fraction (not recorded which). These receptors were collected from a male donor with ankylosing spondylitis or in good health (not recorded which).

Comment on this clonotype: It is likely a read error, because the conserved phenylalanine at the end of the CDR3 is missing. The chain employs TRBV6-1 and TRBJ2-1; 11 bases align to TRBD2. This CDR3 is built from 14 residues. V trimming: 6 bases; J trimming: 4 bases; junction bases outside the gene matches: 2. Germline assignment: CDR1 MNHNS and CDR2 SASEGT. For the CDR3, the DNA is TGTGCCAGCAGGGTAGCGGGGGGGTACAATGAGCAGTTCCTC. This encodes CASRVAGGYNEQFL.

The table lists this clonotype with a few counts. The chain employs TRBV11-2 and TRBJ2-5; 8 nucleotides match TRBD1. The CDR3 is 15 amino acids. CDR1 is SGHAT and CDR2 is FQNNGV in the germline V gene. V was pared by 4 bases and J by 2 bases, with 6 bases of the junction left unmatched. The CDR3 region is CASSSKTGVQETQYF. DNA of the CDR3: TGTGCCAGCAGCTCCAAGACAGGGGTGCAAGAGACCCAGTACTTC.

The chain is built from TRBV18 and TRBJ1-2; TRBD1 matches at 10 bases. The CDR3 contains 14 residues. Germline-derived CDR1 and CDR2 are KGHSH and LQKENI. The V segment lost 3 bases and the J segment 8 bases; nucleotides outside the gene matches: 6. CDR3 loop: CASSPRQGADGYTF. Written as DNA, the CDR3 is TGTGCCAGCTCACCGAGACAGGGGGCGGACGGCTACACCTTC.

This clonotype appeared a few times. This chain connects TRBV20-1 to TRBJ1-5, with D tentatively TRBD1 (5 bases). This CDR3 is 15 amino acids long. CDR1 and CDR2 (germline): DFQATT, SNEGSKA (reference sequence). The V end was cut by 0 bases, the J end by 0 bases, with 9 bases between. The chain's CDR3 is CSARDLGDSNQPQHF. The CDR3 coding sequence is TGCAGTGCTAGAGATCTGGGGGATAGCAATCAGCCCCAGCATTTT.

This clonotype was seen many times. V and J are TRBV29-1 and TRBJ2-3, with 8 bases identical to TRBD2. The germline V gene has CDR1 SQVTM and CDR2 ANQGSEA. J gave up 5 bases and V 3 bases, and 4 bases lay outside the gene matches. The CDR3 length is 13 residues. The CDR3 DNA reads as TGCAGCGTTGACGCGGGAGGTGGAGATACGCAGTATTTT. This codes for CSVDAGGGDTQYF.

The CDR3: CASSYRGALYNEQFF. CDR3 sequence (DNA): TGTGCCAGCAGTTACCGGGGGGCCCTTTACAATGAGCAGTTCTTC. This chain uses TRBV6-5 with TRBJ2-1, with D possibly TRBD2 on 7 matching bases. Germline-derived CDR1 and CDR2 are MNHEY and SVGAGI. The CDR3 extends over 15 amino acids. Trimming stripped 2 bases from V and 4 bases from J, with 12 bases between.

This clonotype turned up a few times. This chain joins TRBV20-1 and TRBJ2-3, with 11 bases fitting TRBD2. The germline V gene encodes CDR1 DFQATT and CDR2 SNEGSKA (reference sequence). This CDR3 is 15 amino acids long. The ends lost 5 bases at V and 0 bases at J; junction bases unmatched: 4. CDR3 protein: CSASRTSGSTDTQYF. CDR3 in DNA: TGCAGTGCTTCCCGGACTAGCGGGAGCACAGATACGCAGTATTTT.

This clonotype occurred a few times. The CDR3 sequence is CASNPGTSGSDTDTQYF. The CDR3 coding sequence is TGTGCCAGCAACCCTGGGACTAGCGGGAGTGATACAGATACGCAGTATTTT. The chain combines TRBV28 with TRBJ2-3; TRBD2 matches 14 bases. Trimming removed 7 bases from V and 3 bases from J; junction bases left unmatched: 9. CDR3 length: 17 residues. Germline values: CDR1 MDHEN, CDR2 SYDVKM.

This clonotype was observed many times. The chain combines TRBV12-3 or TRBV12-4 with TRBJ2-1; 10 bases align to TRBD1. V shed 8 bases, J shed 2 bases, and the junction held 3 bases outside the gene matches. CDR3 size: 14 residues. CDR3 region: CASRDRGPYNEQFF. The CDR3 nucleotides are TGTGCCAGCCGGGACAGGGGCCCCTACAATGAGCAGTTCTTC.

V usage is TRBV5-1 and J usage is TRBJ2-1; 8 positions match TRBD1. Germline CDR1 SGHRS, CDR2 YFSETQ. J gave up 0 bases and V 5 bases, and 4 bases lay outside the gene matches. The CDR3 spans 15 residues. CDR3 sequence: CASRLGQDSYNEQFF. DNA for the CDR3: TGCGCCAGCAGGCTGGGACAGGACTCCTACAATGAGCAGTTCTTC. Drawing the rest from reference TRBV5-1 and TRBJ2-1, the complete variable domain is KAGVTQTPRYLIKTRGQQVTLSCSPISGHRSVSWYQQTPGQGLQFLFEYFSETQRNKGNFPGRFSGRQFSNSRSEMNVSTLELGDSALYLCASRLGQDSYNEQFFGPGTRLTVL.

This chain links TRBV19 with TRBJ2-2, with D perhaps given as TRBD1 or TRBD2 (5 bases each). The CDR3 runs to 16 residues. Germline V CDR1 and CDR2: LNHDA, SQIVND (reference sequence). Trimming cost V 3 bases and J 2 bases, with 13 bases left between them. CDR3: CASSIESGPNTGELFF. The CDR3 DNA follows: TGTGCCAGTAGTATTGAATCGGGACCAAACACCGGGGAGCTGTTTTTT.

The chain couples TRBV27 to TRBJ2-3; D gene uncertain. V was shortened by 0 bases and J by 2 bases, with 6 bases between the two germline ends. Germline V gene data show CDR1 as MNHEY and CDR2 as SMNVEV (reference sequence). CDR3 length: 14 residues. The CDR3 region has the DNA TGTGCCAGCAGTTTATCGTCCTACACAGATACGCAGTATTTT. Amino acids: CASSLSSYTDTQYF.

This clonotype has at least ten counts. The chain combines TRBV11-2 with TRBJ1-1, with 7 bases aligning to TRBD1. The ends lost 0 bases at V and 6 bases at J; junction bases unmatched: 7. Germline V gene data show CDR1 as SGHAT and CDR2 as FQNNGV. The CDR3 consists of 15 residues. CDR3 DNA: TGTGCCAGCAGCTTAGATGGTTACAGGGGAGCTGAAGCTTTCTTT. It encodes CASSLDGYRGAEAFF.

The chain combines TRBV27 with TRBJ2-2; 8 positions match TRBD2. Germline-derived CDR1 and CDR2 are MNHEY and SMNVEV (reference sequence). CDR3 length equals 15 residues. V gave up 7 bases and J gave up 4 bases; unmatched junction bases: 8. CDR3 DNA: TGTGCCAGCAAGGGAACGGGAGGGGGCACCGGGGAGCTGTTTTTT. Translation gives CASKGTGGGTGELFF.